This T cell receptor beta chain emerged from a study of OX40 agonist ivuxolimab in advanced cancers. TCRdb's copy holds only in-frame clones and misses some; the assay was immunoSEQ multiplex PCR. Of roughly 46,000 clones in the sample, roughly 90% are singletons; the top ten hold 4.9%. The CDR3 spans 14 residues. Trimming cost V 3 bases and J 2 bases, with 12 bases left between them. CDR1 is SGHRS and CDR2 is YFSETQ in the germline V gene. The sequencing here drew on CD4+ or CD8+ T cells sorted from blood, taken in a trial of the OX40 agonist ivuxolimab. The receptor's source is an adult with an advanced solid tumor such as melanoma, head and neck, liver or kidney cancer. The V call is TRBV5-1, the J call TRBJ2-7, with a tentative D call TRBD1 (6 bases). As DNA, the CDR3 is TGCGCCAGCAGCTACACAGGGAGTCCCTACGAGCAGTACTTC. This translates into CASSYTGSPYEQYF.